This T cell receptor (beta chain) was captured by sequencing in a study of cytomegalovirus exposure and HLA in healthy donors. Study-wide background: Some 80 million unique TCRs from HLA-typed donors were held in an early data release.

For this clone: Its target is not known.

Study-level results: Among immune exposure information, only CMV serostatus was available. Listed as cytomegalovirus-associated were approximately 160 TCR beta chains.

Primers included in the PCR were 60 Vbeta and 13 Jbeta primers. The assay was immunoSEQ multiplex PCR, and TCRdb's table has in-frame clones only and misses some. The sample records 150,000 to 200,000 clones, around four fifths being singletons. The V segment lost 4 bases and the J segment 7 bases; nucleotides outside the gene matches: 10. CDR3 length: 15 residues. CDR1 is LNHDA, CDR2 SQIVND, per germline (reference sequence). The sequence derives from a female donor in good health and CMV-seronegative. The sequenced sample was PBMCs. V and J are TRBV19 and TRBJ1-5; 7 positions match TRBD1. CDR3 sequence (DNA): TGTGCCAGTAGTAAAAGAGACAGGGAGGACCAGCCCCAGCATTTT. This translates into CASSKRDREDQPQHF. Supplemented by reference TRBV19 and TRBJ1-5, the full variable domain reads DGGITQSPKYLFRKEGQNVTLSCEQNLNHDAMYWYRQDPGQGLRLIYYSQIVNDFQKGDIAEGYSVSREKKESFPLTVTSAQKNPTAFYLCASSKRDREDQPQHFGDGTRLSIL.